The following is a TCR beta chain sequence with its context. The target antigen is unknown. This specimen belongs to a study of OX40 agonist ivuxolimab in advanced cancers. Whole-study context: From about 23 to 85 years was the age range, with a mean of about 54 years, and 65% to 90% were male. 40% to 50% of patients had received prior checkpoint inhibitor therapy. Study observations and caveats: CD4+ and CD8+ blood T cells expanded clonally by week 6 at 0.1 to 3.0 mg/kg. The mean number of expanded clones was higher in CD8+ T cells than in CD4+.

Losses at the gene ends were 0 bases for V and 3 bases for J; bases not matched to a gene: 1. CDR1 and CDR2 (germline): LGHNA, YNFKEQ. The CDR3 length is 15 residues. Profiled with immunoSEQ multiplex PCR; TCRdb holds only in-frame clones, not every one. The table records 75,000 to 95,000 clones, around 92% of them present only once. This rearrangement joins TRBV4-2 to TRBJ2-2; TRBD2 matches 7 bases. The receptor comes from an adult with an advanced solid tumor such as melanoma, head and neck, liver or kidney cancer. Sequencing was performed on CD4+ or CD8+ T cells sorted from blood, taken in a trial of the OX40 agonist ivuxolimab. The CDR3 sequence is CASSQDRGDTGELFF. The CDR3 region has the DNA TGTGCCAGCAGCCAAGATCGGGGGGACACCGGGGAGCTGTTTTTT.